What follows are 28 T cell receptor beta chains derived from one specimen sequenced in a study of blood T cells in healthy people across ages. A sample-barcoded 5' primer and a J-beta primer mix were used in a second PCR of about 6 to 12 cycles. Each CDR3 protein is one row after TCRdb ran MiXCR on the 5' RACE reads. The sample has approximately 690,000 distinct CDR3 sequences, around 41% seen once. The specimen sequenced was blood. The receptors stem from an older man in good health.

This clonotype turned up a few times. CDR3 residues: CASSRPGQGSPGANVLTF. The CDR3 region has the DNA TGTGCCAGCTCACGTCCGGGACAGGGGTCTCCCGGGGCCAACGTCCTGACTTTC. The chain combines TRBV18 with TRBJ2-6; 10 bases match TRBD1. Germline-derived CDR1 and CDR2 are KGHSH and LQKENI. The CDR3 is 18 residues long. The junction had 10 bases not matched to a gene; V was cut back by 4 bases and J by 4 bases.

The rearrangement uses TRBV27 and TRBJ2-5, with D maybe TRBD1 (5 bases). The CDR3 length is 16 residues. Trimming took 6 bases from V and 1 from J, leaving 18 bases between them. CDR1 is MNHEY and CDR2 is SMNVEV in the germline V gene (reference sequence). The CDR3 loop is CASSPFTGQGQETQYF. The CDR3 region has the DNA TGTGCCAGCAGCCCATTTACCGGCCAGGGCCAAGAGACCCAGTACTTC.

The V and J genes are TRBV27 and TRBJ1-1; D remains unclear. V lost 0 bases and J lost 1, with 12 bases in between. From germline, CDR1 is MNHEY and CDR2 SMNVEV (reference sequence). The CDR3 is 16 residues long. The CDR3 region has the DNA TGTGCCAGCAGTTTATCGTTTACGGGCGGGAACACTGAAGCTTTCTTT. This encodes CASSLSFTGGNTEAFF.

This clonotype was counted between two and nine times. This chain uses TRBV12-3 or TRBV12-4 with TRBJ1-2, with 9 bases lining up with TRBD1. Trimming at V came to 7 bases and at J to 5 bases, leaving 5 bases not matched to a gene. The CDR3 extends over 13 amino acids. This CDR3 reads CASTFGTGYGYTF. CDR3 nucleotides: TGTGCCAGCACCTTCGGGACAGGGTATGGCTACACCTTC.

At least ten counts were recorded for this clonotype. The chain's CDR3 is CASSLGRGRGDEQFF. CDR3 nucleotide sequence: TGCGCCAGCAGTTTAGGCCGAGGAAGGGGCGATGAGCAGTTCTTC. The genes are TRBV5-1 and TRBJ2-1; possibly TRBD1 for D (5 bases). CDR1 is SGHRS and CDR2 is YFSETQ in the germline V gene. The CDR3 runs to 15 residues. The V and J ends lost 5 bases and 8 bases respectively, with 20 bases between them.

The CDR3 region is CASSLRGGLTGELFF. Written as DNA, the CDR3 is TGTGCCAGCAGCCTTCGTGGGGGGCTCACCGGGGAGCTGTTTTTT. The rearrangement links TRBV3-1 to TRBJ2-2, with D perhaps TRBD1 or TRBD2 (6 bases each). CDR1 is LGHDT and CDR2 is YNNKEL in the germline V gene (reference sequence). This CDR3 is built from 15 residues. The V and J ends lost 4 bases and 4 bases respectively, with 13 bases between them.

This rearrangement joins TRBV10-3 to TRBJ2-7, with D perhaps TRBD1 (5 bases). This CDR3 has 14 amino acids. Germline CDR1 ENHRY, CDR2 SYGVKD. V lost 4 bases, J lost 3 bases, and 13 bases lay in between. CDR3 loop: CAISGSGAFYEQYF. CDR3 nucleotide sequence: TGTGCCATCAGTGGGAGTGGGGCCTTCTACGAGCAGTACTTC.

This clonotype has just a few counts. The chain joins TRBV4-3 to TRBJ2-3; D is ambiguous. The V end was cut by 5 bases, the J end by 0 bases, with 9 bases between. CDR1 is LGHNA, CDR2 YSLEER, per germline. The length of the CDR3 is 14 residues. CDR3 bases: TGCGCCAGCAGCTTTCATGGGAGCACAGATACGCAGTATTTT. As protein: CASSFHGSTDTQYF.

This chain connects TRBV6-2 or TRBV6-3 to TRBJ1-5; 8 nucleotides align to TRBD1. Trimming took 5 bases from V and 13 from J; bases not matched to a gene: 7. The CDR3 has 12 residues. CDR1 is MNHEY and CDR2 is SVGEGT in the germline V gene. The CDR3 loop is CASSPTGQAQHF. The DNA for the CDR3 is TGTGCCAGCAGTCCTACGGGACAGGCACAGCATTTT.

The chain combines TRBV5-5 with TRBJ1-4; the D gene is possibly TRBD1 (5 bases). The CDR3 contains 16 residues. CDR1 SGHKS and CDR2 YYEKEE come from the germline V gene (reference sequence). Trimming removed 2 bases at V and 0 bases at J, with 11 bases between. The chain's CDR3 is CASSLPTAATNEKLFF. The CDR3, as DNA: TGTGCCAGCAGCTTACCGACAGCCGCAACTAATGAAAAACTGTTTTTT. The full variable domain, rest sourced from reference TRBV5-5 and TRBJ1-4, is DAGVTQSPTHLIKTRGQQVTLRCSPISGHKSVSWYQQVLGQGPQFIFQYYEKEERGRGNFPDRFSARQFPNYSSELNVNALLLGDSALYLCASSLPTAATNEKLFFGSGTQLSVL.

This clonotype has at least ten counts. J is TRBJ2-7 and V is TRBV6-2 or TRBV6-3; no reliable D call. Germline V CDR1 and CDR2: MNHEY, SVGEGT. This CDR3 has 12 residues. V gave up 5 bases and J gave up 3 bases, with 8 bases separating them. CDR3 sequence: CASSENGYEQYF. CDR3 bases: TGTGCCAGCAGTGAGAATGGCTACGAGCAGTACTTC.

This clonotype was found once. The chain combines TRBV15 with TRBJ2-1; D unclear. V gave up 3 bases and J gave up 4 bases, with 1 base separating them. Germline assignment: CDR1 LNHNV and CDR2 YYDKDF (reference sequence). This CDR3 is built from 11 residues. DNA for the CDR3: TGTGCCACCAGCAGTTACAATGAGCAGTTCTTC. It codes for CATSSYNEQFF.

This clonotype has just a few counts. The rearrangement links TRBV27 to TRBJ2-7; D gene unclear. V was cut by 6 bases and J by 2 bases, with 5 bases left in between. CDR3 length: 11 residues. Germline V CDR1 and CDR2: MNHEY, SMNVEV (reference sequence). CDR3 nucleotide sequence: TGTGCCAGCAGACTGGCCTACGAGCAGTACTTC. This codes for CASRLAYEQYF.

This clonotype was recorded a few times. V usage is TRBV7-3 and J usage is TRBJ2-7, with a tentative D call TRBD2 (5 bases). With 0 bases removed from V and 3 bases from J, the gap between germline ends came to 15 bases. The CDR3 loop spans 16 amino acids. CDR1 and CDR2 (germline): SGHTA, FQGTGA. As DNA, the CDR3 is TGTGCCAGCAGCTTAACTTCGGCTAGCCGGAACTACGAGCAGTACTTC. It codes for CASSLTSASRNYEQYF.

The chain joins TRBV4-1 to TRBJ1-2, with 7 bases that match TRBD1. The CDR3 spans 15 residues. Germline trimming cut 0 bases from V and 4 bases from J; bases unmatched to any gene: 5. Per germline, CDR1 MGHRA and CDR2 YSYEKL. CDR3 protein: CASSQENDRVYGYTF. The CDR3 bases are TGCGCCAGCAGCCAAGAGAACGACAGGGTCTATGGCTACACCTTC.

This clonotype was counted ten times or more. The chain recombines TRBV12-3 or TRBV12-4 with TRBJ2-5, with 11 bases matching TRBD2. J was trimmed by 11 bases and V by 6 bases; bases with no gene match: 14. The CDR3 extends over 15 amino acids. The CDR3 here is CASRLTSGEGNEQYF. The CDR3 DNA reads as TGTGCCAGCAGGTTGACTAGCGGGGAGGGCAATGAGCAGTACTTC.

Notes on this clonotype: This may stem from a read error, because a much larger clone lies one nucleotide away. The chain combines TRBV11-2 with TRBJ2-5; the D gene could be TRBD1 or TRBD2 (7 bases each). CDR1 is SGHAT, CDR2 FQNNGV, per germline. The V and J ends lost 6 bases and 7 bases respectively, with 15 bases between them. CDR3 length: 13 residues. CDR3 amino acids: CASRGGTEGTQYF. The DNA for the CDR3 is TGTGCCAGCAGGGGGGGGACAGAAGGGACCCAGTACTTC.

This clonotype has a single count. The J gene is TRBJ2-7, the V gene TRBV3-1, with 10 bases fitting TRBD1. The J call may be faulty, since TRBJ2-5 better matches the DNA end. The CDR3 has 16 residues. Germline-derived CDR1 and CDR2 are LGHDT and YNNKEL (reference sequence). In DNA form, the CDR3 reads TGTGCCAGCAGGCTTCGCGGGGACAGGGGTCGAGAGACCCAGTACTTC. This gives the protein CASRLRGDRGRETQYF.

J is TRBJ2-3 and V is TRBV3-1; 7 bases align to TRBD1. This CDR3 spans 17 amino acids. V lost 3 bases, J lost 2 bases, and 11 bases stayed unmatched. Per the germline V gene, CDR1 is LGHDT and CDR2 is YNNKEL (reference sequence). CDR3 residues: CASSHPPRQGITDTQYF. For the CDR3, the DNA is TGTGCCAGCAGCCATCCCCCCCGACAGGGAATCACAGATACGCAGTATTTT.

The rearrangement uses TRBV6-4 and TRBJ2-5, with 10 positions matching TRBD2. Looked up from germline, CDR1 is MRHNA and CDR2 is SNTAGT. V dropped 2 bases and J dropped 11; count of bases not matched to a gene: 11. The CDR3 has 15 amino acids. The CDR3 is CASSDGLAGVQEQYF. CDR3 DNA sequence: TGTGCCAGCAGTGACGGTCTAGCGGGAGTTCAAGAGCAGTACTTC.

V usage is TRBV5-1 and J usage is TRBJ1-1, with D possibly matching TRBD1 (5 bases). Per germline, CDR1 SGHRS and CDR2 YFSETQ. Trimming stripped 1 base from V and 6 bases from J, with 7 bases between. CDR3 length: 12 amino acids. The CDR3 reads CASSLLGPEAFF. The CDR3 DNA follows: TGCGCCAGCAGCTTGTTGGGGCCTGAAGCTTTCTTT.

The chain has TRBV4-2 and TRBJ2-3; 10 bases line up with TRBD2. V trimming: 3 bases; J trimming: 2 bases; junction bases outside the gene matches: 11. The V gene's germline CDR1 is LGHNA and CDR2 YNFKEQ. The CDR3 totals 18 residues. The CDR3 protein is CASSQSGLAIGSTDTQYF. The CDR3 nucleotides read TGTGCCAGCAGCCAGTCGGGACTAGCGATTGGCTCCACAGATACGCAGTATTTT.

This clonotype was counted many times. The genes are TRBV5-1 and TRBJ2-3; D remains ambiguous. The V gene's germline CDR1 is SGHRS and CDR2 YFSETQ. The CDR3 sequence is 18 residues long. The V end lost 0 bases, the J end lost 2 bases, and 19 bases lay between the germline ends. CDR3 loop: CASSLDGGRSRVTDTQYF. In DNA form, the CDR3 reads TGCGCCAGCAGCTTGGACGGCGGAAGGAGTAGGGTCACAGATACGCAGTATTTT.

This clonotype has at least ten counts. This chain joins TRBV20-1 and TRBJ2-7, with D unresolved. CDR3 length: 13 residues. Germline lookup yields CDR1 DFQATT and CDR2 SNEGSKA (reference sequence). V dropped 6 bases and J dropped 7 bases, with 19 bases sitting between them. The chain's CDR3 is CSAVTVTGMEQYF. CDR3 in DNA: TGCAGTGCGGTCACGGTAACGGGCATGGAGCAGTACTTC.

In this sample, this clonotype turned up many times. The chain employs TRBV20-1 and TRBJ1-2; TRBD1 matches at 8 bases. CDR1 is DFQATT and CDR2 is SNEGSKA in the germline V gene (reference sequence). V shed 7 bases and J 5 bases; nucleotides not matched to a gene: 6. This CDR3 has 12 amino acids. The CDR3 loop is CSGGGQGYGYTF. The CDR3 DNA reads TGCAGTGGCGGCGGACAGGGATATGGCTACACCTTC.

The chain combines TRBV5-1 with TRBJ2-5, with D unresolved. The CDR3 extends over 14 amino acids. CDR1 is SGHRS, CDR2 YFSETQ, per germline. Trimming removed 6 bases from V and 1 base from J, with 13 bases in between. Here the CDR3 reads CASTRSGGQETQYF. CDR3 nucleotides: TGCGCCAGCACAAGATCCGGTGGCCAAGAGACCCAGTACTTC.

With respect to this clonotype: This may stem from a read error, because a much larger clone lies one nucleotide away. The CDR3 spells CSVAGTGANVLTF. CDR3 sequence (DNA): TGCAGCGTAGCAGGGACTGGGGCCAACGTCCTGACTTTC. J is TRBJ2-6 and V is TRBV29-1, with D possibly being TRBD1 (5 bases). CDR1 SQVTM and CDR2 ANQGSEA come from the germline V gene. The germline V and J ends were trimmed by 6 bases and 2 bases, with 8 bases remaining between them. This CDR3 has 13 amino acids.

The rearrangement links TRBV6-2 or TRBV6-3 to TRBJ2-1; D may be TRBD1 (6 bases). V was trimmed by 8 bases and J by 8 bases, leaving 16 bases between them. This CDR3 comprises 13 residues. The germline gives CDR1 MNHEY, CDR2 SVGEGT. In nucleotides, the CDR3 is TGTGCCAGCCAACCGGACAGTTTCGATGAGCAGTTCTTC. Amino acid sequence: CASQPDSFDEQFF.